Described below is a single T cell receptor (beta chain) sequence and its context. This sample was taken from a study of patients and donors after allogeneic stem cell transplantation. Deletions cut 0 bases from V and 3 bases from J, with 11 bases between. This CDR3 region has 15 residues. CDR1 is DFQATT and CDR2 is SNEGSKA in the germline V gene (reference sequence). TCRdb fed the RT-PCR reads into MiXCR, producing one record per CDR3 protein. The sample holds about a million distinct CDR3 sequences, over 15% seen once. The V gene is TRBV20-1, the J gene TRBJ1-4; D is possibly TRBD1 (5 bases). Source material: blood, either unsorted or a sorted T cell fraction (not recorded which). The TCR comes from a human donor who was either an allogeneic HSCT recipient or a stem cell or donor lymphocyte infusion donor (not recorded which). It is not recorded whose cells these are; they may come from a transplant donor. The CDR3 protein is CSARDWAGSNEKLFF. The CDR3 DNA follows: TGCAGTGCTAGAGATTGGGCAGGGTCTAATGAAAAACTGTTTTTT.